This T cell receptor beta chain was documented in a study of CXCR3-negative and CXCR3-positive naive CD8 T cells. Study-wide results and caveats: Similar TRBV-TRBJ usage characterized naive CXCR3-negative and CXCR3-positive cells; memory cells differed. The study found more hydrophobic TRB CDR3s in CXCR3-positive naive cells than in CXCR3-negative naive cells. Post-cryopreservation CXCR3 expression was partly diminished, and the bulk of assays employed fresh PBMCs. Diversity proved comparably high across both naive subsets and much lower in memory CD8+ cells.

Comments on this clonotype: Its antigen is unknown.

The libraries of TRB cDNA were constructed through 5' RACE using UMI labels. TCRdb re-called the 5' RACE reads; one entry per CDR3 protein, DNA not given. Its clone listing holds over 70,000 distinct CDR3 sequences. Naive CD8+ T cells were CD45RO-CCR7+CD27+CD95-. The sequenced material came from naive CXCR3+ CD8+ T cells from blood. The subset here: CD45RO-CCR7+CD27+CD95- naive CD8+ T cells expressing CXCR3 (TNR3+). The source of this sequence is a human donor in good health. Some clones in this sample may be carry-over from other donors' samples.

CDR3 sequence: CASSQDLRNYGTQYF. The chain carries TRBV4-2 and TRBJ2-5. This CDR3 spans 15 amino acids. Germline CDR1 and CDR2: LGHNA and YNFKEQ.